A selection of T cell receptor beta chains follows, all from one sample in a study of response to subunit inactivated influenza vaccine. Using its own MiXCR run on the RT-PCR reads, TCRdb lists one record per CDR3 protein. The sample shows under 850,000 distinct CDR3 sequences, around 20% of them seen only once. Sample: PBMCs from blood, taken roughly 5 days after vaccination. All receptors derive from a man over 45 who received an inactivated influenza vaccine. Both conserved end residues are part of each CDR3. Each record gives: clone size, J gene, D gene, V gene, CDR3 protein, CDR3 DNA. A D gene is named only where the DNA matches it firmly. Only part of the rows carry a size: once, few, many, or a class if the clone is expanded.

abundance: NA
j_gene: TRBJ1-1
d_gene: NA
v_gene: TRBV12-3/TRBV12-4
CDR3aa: CASSLDYRGNTEAFF
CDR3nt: TGTGCCAGCAGTTTAGATTACAGAGGAAACACTGAAGCTTTCTTT

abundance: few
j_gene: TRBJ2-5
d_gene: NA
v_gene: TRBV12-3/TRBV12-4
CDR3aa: CASSQLGSQYF
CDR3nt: TGTGCCAGCAGCCAACTAGGTAGCCAGTACTTC

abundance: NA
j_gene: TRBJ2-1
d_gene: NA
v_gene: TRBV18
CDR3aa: CASSPPPSGYNEQFF
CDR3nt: TGTGCCAGCTCACCACCCCCGTCCGGATACAATGAGCAGTTCTTC

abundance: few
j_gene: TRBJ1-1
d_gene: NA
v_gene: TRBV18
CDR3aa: CASSLFRESTEAFF
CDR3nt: TGTGCCAGCTCACTGTTCAGGGAGAGCACTGAAGCTTTCTTT

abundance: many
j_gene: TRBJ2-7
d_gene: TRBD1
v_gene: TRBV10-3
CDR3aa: CATTTGQGTEQYF
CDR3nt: TGTGCCACCACTACGGGACAGGGTACCGAGCAGTACTTC

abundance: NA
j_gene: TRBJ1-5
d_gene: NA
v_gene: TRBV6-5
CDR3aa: CASSYSTGVLNQPQHF
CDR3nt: TGTGCCAGCAGTTACTCAACGGGAGTCCTTAATCAGCCCCAGCATTTT

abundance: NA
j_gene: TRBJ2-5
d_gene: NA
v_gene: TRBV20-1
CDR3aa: CSARDLGGQYF
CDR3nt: TGCAGTGCTAGAGATTTAGGGGGCCAGTACTTC

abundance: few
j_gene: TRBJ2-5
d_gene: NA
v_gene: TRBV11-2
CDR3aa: CASSLALPETQYF
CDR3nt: TGTGCCAGCAGCTTAGCACTTCCAGAGACCCAGTACTTC

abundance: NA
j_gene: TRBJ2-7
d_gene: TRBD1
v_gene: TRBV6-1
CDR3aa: CASTSDRETEQYF
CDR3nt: TGTGCCAGCACCTCAGACAGGGAGACCGAGCAGTACTTC

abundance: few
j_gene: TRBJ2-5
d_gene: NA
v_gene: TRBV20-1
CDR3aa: CSARGRGSETQYF
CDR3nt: TGCAGTGCGAGAGGCAGGGGTTCAGAGACCCAGTACTTC

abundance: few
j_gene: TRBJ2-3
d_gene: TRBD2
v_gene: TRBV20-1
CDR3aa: CSASGGADTQYF
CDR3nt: TGCAGTGCTAGCGGGGGGGCAGATACGCAGTATTTT

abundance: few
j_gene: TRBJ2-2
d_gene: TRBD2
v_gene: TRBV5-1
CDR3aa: CASSLAGLWASGSHGELFF
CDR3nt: TGCGCCAGCAGCTTGGCCGGACTATGGGCTAGCGGGAGTCACGGGGAGCTGTTTTTT

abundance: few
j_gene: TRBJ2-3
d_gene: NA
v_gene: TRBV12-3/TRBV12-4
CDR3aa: CASSALGAGSPDTQYF
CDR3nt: TGTGCCAGCAGTGCGTTAGGGGCGGGAAGCCCAGATACGCAGTATTTT

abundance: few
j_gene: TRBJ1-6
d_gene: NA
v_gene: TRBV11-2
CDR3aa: CASSLGTGLNSPLHF
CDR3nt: TGTGCCAGCAGCTTAGGCACAGGACTTAATTCACCCCTCCACTTT

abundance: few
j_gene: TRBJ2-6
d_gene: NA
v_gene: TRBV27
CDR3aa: CASSSPPVAGANVLTF
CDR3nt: TGTGCCAGCAGTTCGCCCCCGGTTGCTGGGGCCAACGTCCTGACTTTC

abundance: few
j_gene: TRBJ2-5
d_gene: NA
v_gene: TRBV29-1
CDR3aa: CSVEDGLHQKTQYF
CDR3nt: TGCAGCGTTGAAGATGGTCTCCACCAAAAGACCCAGTACTTC

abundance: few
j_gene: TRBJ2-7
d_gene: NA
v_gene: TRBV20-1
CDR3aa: CSARGLSFEEQYF
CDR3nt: TGCAGTGCGAGAGGCCTATCTTTCGAGGAGCAGTACTTC

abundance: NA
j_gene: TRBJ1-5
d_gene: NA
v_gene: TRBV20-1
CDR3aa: CSARSGDGPNQPQHF
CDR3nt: TGCAGTGCTAGATCGGGGGACGGACCCAATCAGCCCCAGCATTTT

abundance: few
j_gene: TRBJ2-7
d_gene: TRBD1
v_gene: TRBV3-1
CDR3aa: CASSSGDRAQYF
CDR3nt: TGTGCCAGCAGCAGCGGAGACAGGGCCCAATACTTC

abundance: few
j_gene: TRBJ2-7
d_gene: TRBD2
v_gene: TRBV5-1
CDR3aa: CASSPGTSGNEQYF
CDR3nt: TGCGCCAGCAGCCCAGGGACTAGCGGGAACGAGCAGTACTTC

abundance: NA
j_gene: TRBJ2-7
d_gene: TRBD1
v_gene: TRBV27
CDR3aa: CASSFYRGYEQYF
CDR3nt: TGTGCCAGCAGTTTTTACAGGGGCTACGAGCAGTACTTC

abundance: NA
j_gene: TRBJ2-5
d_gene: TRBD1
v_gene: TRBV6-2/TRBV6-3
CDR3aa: CASTRTGGETQYF
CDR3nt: TGTGCCAGCACCCGGACAGGGGGAGAGACCCAGTACTTC

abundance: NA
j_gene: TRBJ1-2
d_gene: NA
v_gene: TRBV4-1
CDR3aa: CASSQGPNFRAGYTF
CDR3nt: TGCGCCAGCAGCCAAGGCCCTAATTTCAGGGCTGGCTACACCTTC

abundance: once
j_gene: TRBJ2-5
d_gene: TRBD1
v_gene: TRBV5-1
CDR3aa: CASSRTGPRETQYF
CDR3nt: TGCGCCAGCAGCCGGACAGGGCCTCGGGAGACCCAGTACTTC

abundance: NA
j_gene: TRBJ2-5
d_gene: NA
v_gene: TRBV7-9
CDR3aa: CASSFEDREAQYF
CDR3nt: TGTGCCAGCAGCTTCGAAGACAGGGAGGCCCAGTACTTC

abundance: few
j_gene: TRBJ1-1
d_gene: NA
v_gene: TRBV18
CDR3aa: CASSPPQTTEAFF
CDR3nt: TGTGCCAGCTCACCACCCCAAACCACTGAAGCTTTCTTT

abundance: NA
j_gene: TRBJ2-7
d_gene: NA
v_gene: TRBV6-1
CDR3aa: CASREDVSYEQYF
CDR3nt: TGTGCCAGCAGAGAGGACGTAAGCTACGAGCAGTACTTC

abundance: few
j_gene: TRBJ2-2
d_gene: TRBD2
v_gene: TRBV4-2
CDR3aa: CASRLAVGELFF
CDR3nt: TGTGCCAGTAGGCTAGCGGTGGGGGAGCTGTTTTTT

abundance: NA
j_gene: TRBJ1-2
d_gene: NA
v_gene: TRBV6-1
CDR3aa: CASSSRQEYDYGYTF
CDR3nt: TGTGCCAGCAGCTCCCGACAGGAGTACGACTATGGCTACACCTTC

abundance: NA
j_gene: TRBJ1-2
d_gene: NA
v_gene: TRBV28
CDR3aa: CASSSLFYGYTF
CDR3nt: TGTGCCAGCAGTTCCTTGTTCTATGGCTACACCTTC

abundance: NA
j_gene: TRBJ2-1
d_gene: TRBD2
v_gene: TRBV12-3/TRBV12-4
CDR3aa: CASSRGTSGSINEQFF
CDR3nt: TGTGCCAGCAGCAGGGGGACTAGCGGGAGCATAAATGAGCAGTTCTTC

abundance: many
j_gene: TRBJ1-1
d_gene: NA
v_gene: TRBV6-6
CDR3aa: CASSYGGTEAFF
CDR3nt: TGTGCCAGCAGTTACGGGGGGACTGAAGCTTTCTTT

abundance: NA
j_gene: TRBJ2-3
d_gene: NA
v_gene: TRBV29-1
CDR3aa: CSAGGQGTDTQYF
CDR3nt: TGCAGCGCCGGGGGGCAGGGCACAGATACGCAGTATTTT

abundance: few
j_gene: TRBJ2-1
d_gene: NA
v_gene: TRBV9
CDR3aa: CASPVPRKAVRDEQFF
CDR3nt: TGTGCCAGCCCAGTTCCCCGGAAGGCGGTCAGGGATGAGCAGTTCTTC

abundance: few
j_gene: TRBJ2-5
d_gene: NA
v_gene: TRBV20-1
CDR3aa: CSAQGGGQETQYF
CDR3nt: TGCAGTGCCCAGGGGGGGGGGCAAGAGACCCAGTACTTC

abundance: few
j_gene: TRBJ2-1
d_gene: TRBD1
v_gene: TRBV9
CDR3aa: CASSVQGQSSYNEQFF
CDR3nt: TGTGCCAGCAGCGTCCAGGGACAGAGCTCCTACAATGAGCAGTTCTTC

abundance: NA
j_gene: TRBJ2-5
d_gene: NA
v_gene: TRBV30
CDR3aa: CAWSVMRGVGETQYF
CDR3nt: TGTGCCTGGAGTGTAATGCGGGGAGTGGGAGAGACCCAGTACTTC

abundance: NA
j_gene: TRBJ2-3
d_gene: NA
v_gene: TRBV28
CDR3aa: CATLGAQGFVGTDTQYF
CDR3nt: TGTGCCACCCTGGGGGCCCAGGGATTTGTTGGTACAGATACGCAGTATTTT

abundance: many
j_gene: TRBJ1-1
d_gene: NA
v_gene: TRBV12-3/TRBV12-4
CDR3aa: CASSSGQRRGFTEAFF
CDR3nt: TGTGCCAGCAGTTCCGGACAGCGTAGAGGGTTCACTGAAGCTTTCTTT

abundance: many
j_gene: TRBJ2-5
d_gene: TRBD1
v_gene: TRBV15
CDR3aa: CATRPGQGMTETQYF
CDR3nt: TGTGCCACCCGACCGGGACAGGGAATGACAGAGACCCAGTACTTC

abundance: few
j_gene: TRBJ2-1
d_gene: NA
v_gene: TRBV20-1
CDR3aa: CSASDNRPYNEQFF
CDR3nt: TGCAGTGCTAGTGACAACCGGCCTTACAATGAGCAGTTCTTC

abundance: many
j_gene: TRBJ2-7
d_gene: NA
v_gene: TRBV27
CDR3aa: CASSFVAGALEQYF
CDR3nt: TGTGCCAGCAGTTTTGTAGCAGGGGCGCTCGAGCAGTACTTC

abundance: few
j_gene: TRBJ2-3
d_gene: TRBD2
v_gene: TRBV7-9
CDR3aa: CASSLNRLAVDTQYF
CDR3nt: TGTGCCAGCAGCTTAAATAGACTAGCTGTAGATACGCAGTATTTT

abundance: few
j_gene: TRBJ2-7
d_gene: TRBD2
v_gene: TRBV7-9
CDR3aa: CASSPRREGYEQYF
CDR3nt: TGTGCCAGCAGCCCCCGGCGGGAGGGCTACGAGCAGTACTTC

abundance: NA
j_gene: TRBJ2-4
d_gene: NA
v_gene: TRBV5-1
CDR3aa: CASSLVSSRSGGIQYF
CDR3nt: TGCGCCAGCAGCTTGGTCTCTTCGCGGTCCGGCGGCATTCAGTACTTC

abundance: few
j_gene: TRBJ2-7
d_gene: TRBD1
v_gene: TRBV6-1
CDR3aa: CASTRQGSNYEQYF
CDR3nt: TGTGCCAGCACTAGACAGGGGTCGAACTACGAGCAGTACTTC

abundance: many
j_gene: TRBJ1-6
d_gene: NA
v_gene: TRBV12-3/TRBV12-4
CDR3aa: CASSSPGTLHF
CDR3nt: TGTGCCAGCAGCTCCCCCGGGACCCTCCACTTT

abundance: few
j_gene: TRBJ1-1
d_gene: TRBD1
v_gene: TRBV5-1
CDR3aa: CASSPRQGALTEAFF
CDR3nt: TGCGCCAGCAGCCCGCGACAGGGGGCTCTAACTGAAGCTTTCTTT

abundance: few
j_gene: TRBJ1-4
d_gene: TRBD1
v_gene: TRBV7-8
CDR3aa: CASSLGTGGSNEKLFF
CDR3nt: TGTGCCAGCAGCTTAGGGACAGGGGGGTCTAATGAAAAACTGTTTTTT

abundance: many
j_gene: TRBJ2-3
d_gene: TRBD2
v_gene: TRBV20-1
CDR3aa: CSAIGTSGSRDTQYF
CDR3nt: TGCAGTGCTATCGGGACTAGCGGGAGTAGGGATACGCAGTATTTT

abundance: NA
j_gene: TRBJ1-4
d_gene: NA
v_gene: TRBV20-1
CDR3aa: CSPHLGGNEKLFF
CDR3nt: TGCAGTCCCCATCTCGGGGGGAATGAAAAACTGTTTTTT

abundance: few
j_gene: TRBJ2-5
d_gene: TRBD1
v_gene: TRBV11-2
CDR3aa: CASSSGRDRAWETQYF
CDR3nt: TGTGCCAGCAGCTCCGGACGTGACAGGGCTTGGGAGACCCAGTACTTC

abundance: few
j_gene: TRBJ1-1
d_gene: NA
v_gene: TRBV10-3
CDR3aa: CAIGAGLDTEAFF
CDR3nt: TGTGCCATTGGGGCGGGCTTGGACACTGAAGCTTTCTTT

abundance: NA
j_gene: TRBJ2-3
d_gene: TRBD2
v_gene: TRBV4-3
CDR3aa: CASSQDTGLAGVNTDTQYF
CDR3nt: TGCGCCAGCAGCCAAGATACCGGTCTAGCGGGGGTCAACACAGATACGCAGTATTTT

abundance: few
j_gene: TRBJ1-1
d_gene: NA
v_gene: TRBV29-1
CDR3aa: CSVENQGRNTEAFF
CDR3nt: TGCAGCGTTGAAAACCAGGGAAGGAACACTGAAGCTTTCTTT

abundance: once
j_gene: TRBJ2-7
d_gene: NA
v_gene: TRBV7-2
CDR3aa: CASSSGAHPSYEQYF
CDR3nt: TGTGCCAGCAGCTCCGGAGCGCACCCTTCCTACGAGCAGTACTTC

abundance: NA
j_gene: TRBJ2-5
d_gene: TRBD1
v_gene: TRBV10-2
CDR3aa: CASRQGSESQYF
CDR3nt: TGCGCCAGCAGACAGGGGTCGGAGTCCCAGTACTTC